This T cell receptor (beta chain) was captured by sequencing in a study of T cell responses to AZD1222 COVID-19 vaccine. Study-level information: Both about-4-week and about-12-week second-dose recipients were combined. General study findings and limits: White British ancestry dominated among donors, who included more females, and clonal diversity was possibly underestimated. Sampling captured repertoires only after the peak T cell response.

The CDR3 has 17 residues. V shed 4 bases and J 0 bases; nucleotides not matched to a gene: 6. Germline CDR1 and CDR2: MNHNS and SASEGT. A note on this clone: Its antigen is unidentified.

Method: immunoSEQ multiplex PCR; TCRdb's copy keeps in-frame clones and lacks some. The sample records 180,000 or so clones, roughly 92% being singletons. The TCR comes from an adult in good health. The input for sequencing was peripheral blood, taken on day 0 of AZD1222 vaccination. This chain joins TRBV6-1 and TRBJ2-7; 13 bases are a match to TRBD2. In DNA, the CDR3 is TGTGCCAGCAGTGTAGGGACTAGCGGGACGAGCTCCTACGAGCAGTACTTC. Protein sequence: CASSVGTSGTSSYEQYF.